These 14 T cell receptor beta chains share one sample of origin, sequenced in a study of blood T cell repertoires in COVID-19. Produced via immunoSEQ multiplex PCR; TCRdb's table is partial and in-frame only. Of around 360,000 clones in the sample, 80% to 90% were seen once. The sample consisted of PBMCs or T cells enriched from blood (not recorded which). The receptors originated from a man aged 35-49 years in a cohort exposed to, infected with or recovered from COVID-19 (not recorded which).

V and J are TRBV18 and TRBJ2-7; 8 bases map to TRBD2. This CDR3 has 15 amino acids. V trimming: 2 bases; J trimming: 0 bases; junction bases outside the gene matches: 3. In germline, CDR1 is KGHSH, CDR2 LQKENI. As DNA, the CDR3 is TGTGCCAGCTCACCAGGGGGACTAGGCTCCTACGAGCAGTACTTC. Encoded protein: CASSPGGLGSYEQYF.

The chain links TRBV9 to TRBJ2-7, with D hard to call. The germline V gene has CDR1 SGDLS and CDR2 YYNGEE. CDR3 size: 15 residues. Trimming removed 0 bases at V and 4 bases at J, with 14 bases between. The CDR3 reads CASSVDPTVVYEQYF. DNA for the CDR3: TGTGCCAGCAGCGTAGACCCTACGGTGGTTTACGAGCAGTACTTC.

The genes are TRBV18 and TRBJ2-1, with TRBD2 identical over 10 bases. CDR3 length equals 16 residues. The trim removed 0 bases at V and 9 bases at J, leaving 8 bases unmatched. CDR1 is KGHSH and CDR2 is LQKENI in the germline V gene. The CDR3 DNA reads TGTGCCAGCTCACCACCCCTAGCGGGAGAGGGTGGTGAGCAGTTCTTC. It yields the protein CASSPPLAGEGGEQFF.

This chain uses TRBV19 with TRBJ2-1; weak D call: TRBD2 (5 bases). V was shortened by 3 bases and J by 1 base, with 7 bases between the two germline ends. Germline V CDR1 and CDR2: LNHDA, SQIVND (reference sequence). The CDR3 covers 14 residues. CDR3: CASSISGSYNEQFF. CDR3 sequence (DNA): TGTGCCAGTAGTATCTCGGGATCCTACAATGAGCAGTTCTTC.

The chain employs TRBV5-1 and TRBJ2-3; TRBD1 might be the D (6 bases). V was cut by 4 bases and J by 0 bases, with 12 bases left in between. The CDR3 loop spans 15 amino acids. CDR1 and CDR2 (germline): SGHRS, YFSETQ. The CDR3 loop reads CASSPGQTSTDTQYF. In DNA form, the CDR3 reads TGCGCCAGCAGCCCCGGACAGACTAGCACAGATACGCAGTATTTT.

This chain uses TRBV25-1 with TRBJ2-2; 10 bases line up with TRBD1. CDR1 MGHDK and CDR2 SYGVNS come from the germline V gene. The length of the CDR3 is 15 residues. V lost 10 bases, J lost 6 bases, and 11 bases stayed unmatched. CDR3 residues: CATSTGGKFSGELFF. CDR3 DNA: TGTGCCACCTCGACAGGGGGCAAGTTTTCCGGGGAGCTGTTTTTT.

This rearrangement joins TRBV7-6 to TRBJ1-2; the D gene is possibly TRBD1 (5 bases). Trimming left V 4 bases short and J 7 bases short, with 10 bases between. The CDR3 contains 12 residues. Germline-derived CDR1 and CDR2 are SGHVS and FNYEAQ. For the CDR3, the DNA is TGTGCCAGCAGCTCAAGCGGGGGTGGCTACACCTTC. This gives the protein CASSSSGGGYTF.

The J gene is TRBJ2-7, the V gene TRBV23-1; the match to TRBD2 covers 16 bases. TRBV23-1 is an ORF, and what it does is uncertain. The length of the CDR3 is 22 residues. The trim removed 7 bases at V and 3 bases at J, leaving 24 bases unmatched. In nucleotides, the CDR3 is TGCGCCAGCACCCTATGGGACAGGGCTCCGGGACTAGCGGGAGGGGGCTACTACGAGCAGTACTTC. Protein product: CASTLWDRAPGLAGGGYYEQYF.

The genes are TRBV6-4 and TRBJ1-1; TRBD1 matches at 8 bases. The CDR3 is made up of 18 amino acids. Germline loops: CDR1 MRHNA, CDR2 SNTAGT. The V gene end was trimmed by 3 bases and the J gene end by 4 bases; junction bases not matched to a gene: 16. CDR3 bases: TGTGCCAGCAGTGAGATTTCGGACAGGGCGCCGTTGGGCACTGAAGCTTTCTTT. It yields the protein CASSEISDRAPLGTEAFF.

This sequence joins TRBV6-5 and TRBJ2-5; TRBD2 matches 7 bases. The CDR3 is 14 amino acids. J lost 5 bases, V lost 7 bases, and 10 bases had no gene match. Germline V gives CDR1 MNHEY, CDR2 SVGAGI. The CDR3 reads CASNVPQGGETQYF. CDR3 bases: TGTGCCAGCAACGTACCCCAGGGAGGGGAGACCCAGTACTTC.

The CDR3 nucleotides are TGTGCCACCAGCAGAGAGGGAGAGGGGACAGGGCCGTTTTTT. It yields the protein CATSREGEGTGPFF. The chain employs TRBV15 and TRBJ1-4; TRBD1 aligns across 9 bases. The CDR3 consists of 14 residues. Trimming cost V 0 bases and J 16 bases; bases outside gene matches: 9. Germline CDR1 and CDR2: LNHNV and YYDKDF (reference sequence).

The chain employs TRBV10-1 and TRBJ2-1; 14 nucleotides match TRBD2. The germline gives CDR1 WNHNN, CDR2 SYGVQD (reference sequence). V shed 6 bases, J shed 2 bases, and the junction held 6 bases outside the gene matches. CDR3 length: 17 amino acids. The CDR3 DNA reads TGCGCCAGCAGGGGGACTAGCGGGAGCTTCACCTACAATGAGCAGTTCTTC. Its protein is CASRGTSGSFTYNEQFF.

In its sample, this clone was seen once. The V and J genes are TRBV27 and TRBJ2-7, with 8 bases lining up with TRBD2. CDR3 length: 14 amino acids. V dropped 5 bases and J dropped 3; count of bases not matched to a gene: 6. Per the germline V gene, CDR1 is MNHEY and CDR2 is SMNVEV (reference sequence). The CDR3 loop is CASSRTLAVYEQYF. The CDR3 coding sequence is TGTGCCAGCAGTCGGACACTAGCGGTCTACGAGCAGTACTTC.

The rearrangement uses TRBV6-4 and TRBJ2-1; D is perhaps TRBD2 (5 bases). Germline V lookup: CDR1 MRHNA, CDR2 SNTAGT. This CDR3 comprises 14 residues. Trimming pared 4 bases from V and 7 bases from J, leaving 14 bases between. CDR3 sequence (DNA): TGTGCCAGCAGTGTCGTCGAGGGCGGGAATGAGCAGTTCTTC. Protein sequence: CASSVVEGGNEQFF.